This T cell receptor (beta chain) was retrieved from a study of OX40 agonist ivuxolimab in advanced cancers. Background for the entire study: Ivuxolimab was an agonistic, fully human IgG2 monoclonal antibody directed against OX40 (CD134), a costimulatory receptor. Peripheral TCRbeta sequencing aimed to test whether ivuxolimab altered TCR sequence diversity and caused clonal T-cell expansion. The paper describes the monotherapy dose-escalation part (N = 52 patients) of the phase I trial of ivuxolimab. Three dose-escalation patients achieved partial responses, one with hepatocellular carcinoma and two with cutaneous melanoma. Patients were allowed to have had prior anti-PD-1, anti-PD-L1 or anti-CTLA-4 therapy, and around 40% of the dose-escalation patients had previously received checkpoint inhibitors. Intravenous ivuxolimab was administered to patients every 2 weeks at six dose levels: 0.01, 0.1, 0.3, 1.5, 3 and 10 mg/kg. Of the approximately 50 dose-escalation patients, hepatocellular carcinoma was present in about 20, melanoma in roughly 15, renal cell carcinoma in 9 and head and neck cancer in 9. In the dose-escalation cohort, 82.7% of patients were male, and the mean age was roughly 60 years, with a range of about 23 to 90.

Patients with a history of autoimmune disease or receiving systemic immunosuppression were excluded from the trial. Peripheral blood for TCR sequencing was collected from all dose cohorts at baseline, on cycle 4 day 1, and on cycle 7 day 1. The samples were taken from a phase I, first-in-human, multicenter, open-label dose-escalation trial of ivuxolimab. Adults with locally advanced or metastatic melanoma, renal cell carcinoma, hepatocellular carcinoma or head and neck squamous cell carcinoma were enrolled in the trial. Before TCR sequencing, CD4+ T cells and CD8+ T cells were sorted from peripheral blood as separate populations. From cysteine to phenylalanine, the CDR3 is 13 amino acids long. Just CDR3 DNA is preserved here, 39 bases in frame from base 1. V was cut back by 3 bases and J by 5 bases, leaving a gap of 8 bases between them. CDR1 and CDR2 were assigned from the germline V gene (reference sequence) as LNHDA and SQIVND.

Genomic DNA was extracted from sorted cells for sequencing of the TCRbeta CDR3 region. The immunoSEQ Assay was used for sequencing of TCRbeta CDR3 regions. TCRdb took over this immuneACCESS table, retaining in-frame rearrangements with V and J assigned. Such tables are incomplete; in checked studies, under half of the missing clones stem from an unresolved V gene, and the remainder is unexplained. Present in this sample are about 58,000 clones, 86% of which were seen just once. The ten largest clones take up about 1.2% of the sample. On this clone itself: Its specific antigen is unknown. Base qualities are not provided; no much larger clone lies one nucleotide away.

The paper's findings and limits, for the study overall: In the 0.1-3.0 mg/kg groups, partial responders had among the lowest normalized peripheral clonal expansion, particularly in CD8+ T cells. After ivuxolimab, expanded clones were on average more numerous among CD8+ T cells than among CD4+ T cells. Low levels of normalized T-cell clonal expansion were also seen in some patients who did not respond. At doses of 0.1 to 3.0 mg/kg, clonal expansion of both CD4+ and CD8+ blood T cells was observed from baseline to week 6. The antigen specificity of the clonally expanded peripheral T cells was not determined.

The TCR originated in an adult with an advanced solid tumor such as melanoma, head and neck, liver or kidney cancer. The sample was CD4+ or CD8+ T cells sorted from blood, taken in a trial of the OX40 agonist ivuxolimab. The sequence links TRBV19 to TRBJ1-5; TRBD1 is perhaps the D gene, given 5 matching bases. The DNA is TGTGCCAGTAGTATGGACACAGATCAGCCCCAGCATTTT. The resulting protein is CASSMDTDQPQHF.